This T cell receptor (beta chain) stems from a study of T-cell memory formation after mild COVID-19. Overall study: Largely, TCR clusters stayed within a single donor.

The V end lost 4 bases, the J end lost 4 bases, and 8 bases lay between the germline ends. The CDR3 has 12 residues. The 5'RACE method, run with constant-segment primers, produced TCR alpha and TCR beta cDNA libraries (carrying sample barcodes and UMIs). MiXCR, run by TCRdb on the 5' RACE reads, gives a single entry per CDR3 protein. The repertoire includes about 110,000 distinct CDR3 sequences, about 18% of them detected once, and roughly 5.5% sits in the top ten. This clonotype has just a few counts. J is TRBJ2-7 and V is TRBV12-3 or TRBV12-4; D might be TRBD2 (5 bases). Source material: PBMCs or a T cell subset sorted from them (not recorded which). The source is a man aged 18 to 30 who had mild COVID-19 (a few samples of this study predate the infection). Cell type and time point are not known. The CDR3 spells CASSSGKYEQYF. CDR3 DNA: TGTGCCAGCAGTTCGGGGAAATACGAGCAGTACTTC.